These 10 T cell receptor beta chains share one sample of origin, sequenced in a study of T-cell memory formation after mild COVID-19. Each CDR3 protein gets one entry after TCRdb re-called the 5' RACE reads with MiXCR. Of about 320,000 distinct CDR3 sequences listed, 14% were seen once; the top ten hold roughly 21%. The sample taken for sequencing was PBMCs or a T cell subset sorted from them (not recorded which). The receptors were sampled from a man aged 18 to 30 who had mild COVID-19 (a few samples of this study predate the infection). Cell type and time point are not known.

This chain connects TRBV5-1 to TRBJ1-2; 8 bases agree with TRBD1. The CDR3 totals 15 residues. In germline, CDR1 is SGHRS, CDR2 YFSETQ. V trimming: 4 bases; J trimming: 6 bases; junction bases outside the gene matches: 11. The CDR3 here is CASSAAGTGGNGYTF. The DNA for the CDR3 is TGCGCCAGCAGCGCCGCCGGGACAGGTGGAAATGGCTACACCTTC.

This clonotype was counted between two and nine times. The chain is built from TRBV9 and TRBJ2-1; D is unresolved. The CDR3 is made up of 12 amino acids. Looked up from germline, CDR1 is SGDLS and CDR2 is YYNGEE. Trimming pared 3 bases from V and 7 bases from J, leaving 8 bases between. This chain's CDR3 is CASSATFNEQFF. CDR3 DNA: TGTGCCAGCAGCGCTACGTTTAATGAGCAGTTCTTC.

The chain joins TRBV7-8 to TRBJ2-6, with no clear D. Trimming took off 8 bases at V and 0 bases at J, with 11 bases between the two ends. Germline CDR1 and CDR2: SGHVS and FQNEAQ. This CDR3 is built from 15 residues. DNA of the CDR3: TGTGCCAGCCTGGGTACCTACTCTGGGGCCAACGTCCTGACTTTC. Residues: CASLGTYSGANVLTF.

The chain is built from TRBV12-3 or TRBV12-4 and TRBJ2-5, with TRBD1 matching 7 bases. V was pared by 7 bases and J by 2 bases, with 7 bases of the junction left unmatched. CDR3 length: 14 residues. CDR3 protein: CASNRPGGQETQYF. CDR3 in DNA: TGTGCCAGCAATCGGCCAGGGGGACAAGAGACCCAGTACTTC.

The gene calls are TRBV5-1 and TRBJ2-7; D is uncertain. Germline CDR1 SGHRS, CDR2 YFSETQ. V was shortened by 1 base and J by 0 bases, with 8 bases between the two germline ends. The length of the CDR3 is 14 residues. Here the CDR3 DNA reads TGCGCCAGCAGCTTGTTACGGAGCTCCTACGAGCAGTACTTC. Its translation is CASSLLRSSYEQYF.

This clonotype was seen a few times. This chain joins TRBV29-1 and TRBJ1-4; 8 nucleotides align to TRBD1. The CDR3 spans 14 residues. The J segment lost 0 bases and the V segment lost 6 bases, leaving 3 bases of the junction unmatched. Germline assignment: CDR1 SQVTM and CDR2 ANQGSEA. The CDR3 DNA reads TGCAGCGTCCTGACAGGGGCAACTAATGAAAAACTGTTTTTT. Translated: CSVLTGATNEKLFF.

The chain uses TRBV20-1 and TRBJ1-5; 10 bases align to TRBD1. This CDR3 has 15 residues. With V trimmed by 5 bases and J by 6 bases, 10 bases remained unmatched. Germline assignment: CDR1 DFQATT and CDR2 SNEGSKA (reference sequence). CDR3 in DNA: TGCAGTGCTTCACCGGGACAGGGGTACGTTCAGCCCCAGCATTTT. Its translation is CSASPGQGYVQPQHF.

This clonotype was counted a few times. The chain joins TRBV7-2 to TRBJ2-4, with D possibly matching TRBD2 (7 bases). The CDR3 covers 17 residues. Germline V gene sequence: CDR1 SGHTA, CDR2 FQGNSA. Trimming shortened V by 4 bases and J by 0 bases, and 16 bases separated the two germline ends. As DNA, the CDR3 is TGTGCCAGCAGCTCCGGTTGGGGGGGCCTAGCCAAAAACATTCAGTACTTC. Its translation: CASSSGWGGLAKNIQYF.

This clonotype has more than one count but fewer than ten. The rearrangement joins TRBV5-6 to TRBJ2-7, with D uncertain. V dropped 1 base and J dropped 3 bases, with 14 bases sitting between them. Per germline, CDR1 SGHDT and CDR2 YYEEEE. This CDR3 is built from 15 residues. CDR3 sequence: CASSLRGSVIYEQYV. As DNA, the CDR3 is TGTGCCAGCAGCTTGCGCGGTTCGGTCATCTACGAGCAGTACGTC.

The chain uses TRBV20-1 and TRBJ2-7; 8 bases align to TRBD1. V dropped 5 bases and J dropped 3; count of bases not matched to a gene: 9. This CDR3 has 14 residues. Per the germline V gene, CDR1 is DFQATT and CDR2 is SNEGSKA (reference sequence). The chain's CDR3 is CSAWADRGNYEQYF. In DNA, the CDR3 is TGCAGTGCTTGGGCTGACAGGGGCAACTACGAGCAGTACTTC.